This record covers a single T cell receptor (beta chain). This sample is drawn from a study of blood T cell repertoires in COVID-19. Study-wide background: The study drew acute and convalescent COVID-19 samples from the United States, Italy and Spain. T cells, B-cell-depleted T cells, or PBMCs supplied cDNA or gDNA.

Per germline, CDR1 LNHNV and CDR2 YYDKDF (reference sequence). The CDR3 loop spans 15 amino acids. V was clipped by 2 bases and J by 4 bases; unmatched bases: 4. TCRdb's table, derived via immunoSEQ multiplex PCR, lists solely in-frame clones and lacks some. Of roughly 40,000 clones listed, 80% to 90% are singletons. Input material: peripheral blood. The sequence came from a human donor in a cohort sampled during active COVID-19. The gene calls are TRBV15 and TRBJ1-1, with 10 bases identical to TRBD1. CDR3 loop: CATSRRGTGVTEAFF. Written as DNA, the CDR3 is TGTGCCACCAGCAGACGTGGGACAGGGGTCACTGAAGCTTTCTTT.